Below, 5 T cell receptor beta chains from the same sample are listed, as sequenced in a study of T-cell memory formation after mild COVID-19. Each CDR3 protein gets one entry after TCRdb re-called the 5' RACE reads with MiXCR. Of approximately 570,000 distinct CDR3 sequences in the sample, around 17% were seen once. Sequencing was performed on PBMCs or a T cell subset sorted from them (not recorded which). The source is an adult woman who had mild COVID-19 (a few samples of this study predate the infection). Cell type and time point are not known.

The chain couples TRBV7-9 to TRBJ1-1; D perhaps matches TRBD1 (6 bases). This CDR3 has 17 amino acids. Trimming cost V 0 bases and J 7 bases, with 21 bases left between them. The germline CDR1 and CDR2 sequences are SEHNR and FQNEAQ (reference sequence). The CDR3 DNA reads as TGTGCCAGCAGCTTAGCATATTGGCAGGGGACCCCCGATGAAGCTTTCTTT. Translation gives CASSLAYWQGTPDEAFF.

V gene TRBV18 combines with J gene TRBJ2-5; D remains ambiguous. The CDR3 runs to 13 residues. Germline assignment: CDR1 KGHSH and CDR2 LQKENI. V was trimmed by 2 bases and J by 2 bases, leaving 6 bases between them. The CDR3 coding sequence is TGTGCCAGCTCACCAGCAGTACAAGAGACCCAGTACTTC. Protein: CASSPAVQETQYF.

The chain couples TRBV7-9 to TRBJ1-2, with 8 nucleotides matching TRBD1. V dropped 5 bases and J dropped 8; count of bases not matched to a gene: 10. The germline V gene has CDR1 SEHNR and CDR2 FQNEAQ (reference sequence). CDR3 length equals 14 residues. The CDR3 spells CASSPTRAGGGYTF. Written as DNA, the CDR3 is TGTGCCAGCAGCCCCACCCGCGCAGGGGGCGGCTACACCTTC.

The rearrangement uses TRBV14 and TRBJ1-6; D may be TRBD1 (6 bases). The V gene lost 4 bases and the J gene lost 10 bases, with 17 bases spanning the gap. CDR3 length: 15 residues. CDR1 SGHDN and CDR2 FVKESK come from the germline V gene. The CDR3 loop reads CASSPAGAGKSPLHF. DNA of the CDR3: TGTGCCAGCAGCCCGGCGGGGGCAGGGAAATCACCCCTCCACTTT.

This clonotype was seen a few times. The rearrangement links TRBV29-1 to TRBJ1-2, with D tentatively TRBD1 (5 bases). Germline CDR1 is SQVTM and CDR2 is ANQGSEA. The CDR3 is made up of 14 amino acids. Deletions cut 5 bases from V and 6 bases from J, with 19 bases between. The CDR3 loop is CSVFESGSVDGYTF. CDR3 DNA: TGCAGCGTTTTTGAATCAGGGAGTGTTGATGGCTACACCTTC.